This T cell receptor (beta chain) was recovered during a study of blood T cell repertoires in COVID-19. Overall study context: The United States, Italy and Spain supplied acute and convalescent COVID-19 samples.

Some clones are missing from TCRdb's copy, which holds only in-frame ones; the method was immunoSEQ multiplex PCR. The sample contains some 130,000 clones, around four fifths of which appear only once. The clonotype comes from a human donor in a cohort sampled during active COVID-19. The sequencing sample was made of peripheral blood.

For the CDR3, the DNA is TGCGCCAGCAGCTTGGCTCTAGCGGTGTACGAGCAGTACTTC. Its protein is CASSLALAVYEQYF. J is TRBJ2-7 and V is TRBV5-1; 7 bases agree with TRBD2. The CDR3 runs to 14 residues. The germline CDR1 and CDR2 sequences are SGHRS and YFSETQ. Trimming at V came to 0 bases and at J to 4 bases, leaving 4 bases not matched to a gene.